These 5 T cell receptor beta chains were all obtained from the same sample, sequenced in a study of cytomegalovirus exposure and HLA in healthy donors. Clones were read by immunoSEQ multiplex PCR, and TCRdb kept only the in-frame ones, dropping some. The sample yields about 160,000 clones, roughly 96% seen once. The sample taken for sequencing was PBMCs. The receptors were gathered from a woman younger than 30 in good health and CMV-seronegative.

The rearrangement uses TRBV4-1 and TRBJ1-2, with D perhaps matching TRBD1 (6 bases). The CDR3 totals 17 residues. The ends were cut back, 0 bases at V and 5 bases at J, with 19 bases in the middle. The V gene's germline CDR1 is MGHRA and CDR2 YSYEKL. The CDR3 bases are TGCGCCAGCAGCCAAGAGTGGGGCACAGGGATGAGTTATGGCTACACCTTC. Its protein product is CASSQEWGTGMSYGYTF.

V usage is TRBV5-1 and J usage is TRBJ2-3; TRBD2 matches at 9 bases. V lost 3 bases and J lost 4; bases outside the gene matches: 6. The CDR3 runs 15 residues. The germline V gene encodes CDR1 SGHRS and CDR2 YFSETQ. The CDR3 here is CASSWKRGVSDTQYF. The CDR3 DNA follows: TGCGCCAGCAGCTGGAAGCGGGGGGTTTCAGATACGCAGTATTTT. Full variable domain (outside the CDR3, taken from reference TRBV5-1 and TRBJ2-3): KAGVTQTPRYLIKTRGQQVTLSCSPISGHRSVSWYQQTPGQGLQFLFEYFSETQRNKGNFPGRFSGRQFSNSRSEMNVSTLELGDSALYLCASSWKRGVSDTQYFGPGTRLTVL.

The genes are TRBV9 and TRBJ2-1; D possibly corresponds to TRBD2 (6 bases). Germline V gives CDR1 SGDLS, CDR2 YYNGEE. Deletions cut 4 bases from V and 4 bases from J, with 15 bases between. The CDR3 covers 15 residues. The CDR3 coding sequence is TGTGCCAGCAGCTACTACGGGGGAAATTACAATGAGCAGTTCTTC. Protein product: CASSYYGGNYNEQFF.

This chain connects TRBV13 to TRBJ1-3; unclear D gene. Germline assignment: CDR1 PRHDT and CDR2 FYEKMQ (reference sequence). Trimming shortened V by 3 bases and J by 0 bases, and 9 bases separated the two germline ends. The CDR3 length is 15 residues. The CDR3 loop is CASSLDGSSGNTIYF. Written as DNA, the CDR3 is TGTGCCAGCAGCTTGGACGGGAGCTCTGGAAACACCATATATTTT.

The chain employs TRBV30 and TRBJ1-2; possible D gene TRBD1, 5 bases. The V gene's germline CDR1 is GTSNPN and CDR2 SVGIG (reference sequence). Trimming removed 0 bases from V and 10 bases from J, with 15 bases in between. This CDR3 has 13 amino acids. The CDR3 region has the DNA TGTGCCTGGAGTGTACGGCAGGGAATAGCCTACACCTTC. Its protein product is CAWSVRQGIAYTF.